The entry that follows covers one T cell receptor beta chain sequence. Its antigen is not identified. This record comes from a study of radiotherapy plus CTLA-4 blockade in lung cancer. Using immunoSEQ multiplex PCR, the repertoire was profiled, and TCRdb retains in-frame clones only, with some absent. In the table there are about 73,000 clones, around 87% of which are singletons. Germline-derived CDR1 and CDR2 are SNHLY and FYNNEI. This CDR3 is 14 amino acids long. With 6 bases removed from V and 2 bases from J, the gap between germline ends came to 14 bases. General study findings and limits: Subsequent to radiotherapy plus ipilimumab, tumor-derived TCR clones underwent expansion in blood.

V is TRBV2 and J is TRBJ2-7; D might be TRBD1 or TRBD2, each matching 5 bases. This specimen consisted of peripheral blood, obtained from a patient treated with radiotherapy plus ipilimumab. This clonotype originated in a human donor with non-small cell lung cancer that progressed on radiotherapy plus ipilimumab. For the CDR3, the DNA is TGTGCCAGCAGAGCCGGGACGGCAACCTACGAGCAGTACTTC. Translated: CASRAGTATYEQYF.